What follows are 19 T cell receptor beta chains derived from one specimen sequenced in a study of T cell repertoires in cytomegalovirus infection (dated by TCRdb to between 2018 and 2021). The treatment or condition label here, explained by the study, means: in vitro stimulation with specific CMV peptide epitopes to enrich CMV-specific T cells. Antigens of these TCRs are unknown. TCRdb shows the sequencer as Illumina HiSeq 1500. TCRdb redid the processing of the public reads, applying fastp at Q25 and MiXCR, and retained in-frame beta chains. Rows matching on CDR3 protein sequence are summarized as one entry with the most common DNA and genes. A total of around 230,000 distinct CDR3 sequences appear in this sample, 30% to 45% of them only once. The ten largest clonotypes hold 59% of the sample. Here the sequenced sample was CD8+ T cells from cultured PBMCs, taken from culture after CMV antigen stimulation. All receptors derive from a human donor in good health (CMV status not recorded). Some clones in this sample may be carry-over from other donors' samples.

There are many counts of this clonotype. CDR3 DNA sequence: TGCGCCAGCAGCCCGTGGGGGGGATCCGGAGAGACCCAGTACTTC. Translating gives CASSPWGGSGETQYF. V and J are TRBV5-1 and TRBJ2-5; TRBD2 matches at 7 bases. This CDR3 spans 15 amino acids. V lost 4 bases to trimming and J lost 4 bases; unmatched junction nucleotides: 10. The germline V gene has CDR1 SGHRS and CDR2 YFSETQ.

The CDR3 here is CASSGVGQGNEKLFF. In DNA, the CDR3 is TGCGCCAGCAGTGGCGTAGGACAGGGAAATGAAAAACTGTTTTTT. The chain couples TRBV10-2 to TRBJ1-4, with 8 bases matching TRBD1. Trimming at V came to 4 bases and at J to 5 bases, leaving 6 bases not matched to a gene. In germline, CDR1 is WSHSY, CDR2 SAAADI. This CDR3 is 15 amino acids long.

This clonotype was observed a handful of times. V gene TRBV12-3 or TRBV12-4 combines with J gene TRBJ1-2; D is possibly TRBD1 (6 bases). V shed 6 bases and J shed 1 base, with 15 bases lying between them. The CDR3 has 15 residues. The CDR3 spells CASSLSRDINYGYTF. As DNA, the CDR3 is TGTGCCAGCAGCTTAAGTCGGGACATTAACTATGGCTACACCTTC.

This clonotype has just a few counts. The chain links TRBV7-6 to TRBJ1-4; D uncertain. From germline, CDR1 is SGHVS and CDR2 FNYEAQ. Trimming removed 1 base from V and 8 bases from J, with 11 bases in between. The CDR3 runs to 14 residues. In DNA form, the CDR3 reads TGTGCCAGCAGCTTAGTGAGTACCGGAGAAAAACTGTTTTTT. Its protein is CASSLVSTGEKLFF.

The chain links TRBV27 to TRBJ2-7, with 10 bases that match TRBD1. Looked up from germline, CDR1 is MNHEY and CDR2 is SMNVEV (reference sequence). The junction had 4 bases not matched to a gene; V was cut back by 2 bases and J by 3 bases. The CDR3 extends over 15 amino acids. DNA of the CDR3: TGTGCCAGCAGTTTAGGCGGGACAGGGGACTACGAGCAGTACTTC. Translated: CASSLGGTGDYEQYF.

This clonotype was found many times. J is TRBJ1-2 and V is TRBV20-1, with D maybe TRBD1 (6 bases). This CDR3 contains 12 residues. CDR1 and CDR2 (germline): DFQATT, SNEGSKA (reference sequence). Trimming left V 7 bases short and J 7 bases short, with 16 bases between. CDR3 amino acids: CSERRGSGGYTF. The CDR3 DNA sequence: TGCAGTGAAAGAAGGGGGTCGGGTGGCTACACCTTC.

This clonotype was seen more than once but under ten times. The chain couples TRBV2 to TRBJ2-1, with 11 bases matching TRBD2. The J segment lost 0 bases and the V segment lost 6 bases, leaving 7 bases of the junction unmatched. Germline CDR1 and CDR2: SNHLY and FYNNEI. The CDR3 totals 17 residues. For the CDR3, the DNA is TGTGCCAGCAGCTTTTTGGGACTAGCGGACTCCTACAATGAGCAGTTCTTC. It yields the protein CASSFLGLADSYNEQFF.

The chain has TRBV15 and TRBJ2-3, with D uncertain. Germline assignment: CDR1 LNHNV and CDR2 YYDKDF (reference sequence). Trimming removed 0 bases at V and 2 bases at J, with 9 bases between. The CDR3 is 15 residues long. CDR3 nucleotide sequence: TGTGCCACCAGCAGAGATCCGTTCCCCACAGATACGCAGTATTTT. This codes for CATSRDPFPTDTQYF.

This rearrangement joins TRBV7-3 to TRBJ2-7; D unclear. This CDR3 spans 14 amino acids. Germline assignment: CDR1 SGHTA and CDR2 FQGTGA. Trimming shortened V by 2 bases and J by 4 bases, and 12 bases separated the two germline ends. The CDR3 spells CASSLEQDFYEQYF. CDR3 in DNA: TGTGCCAGCAGCTTAGAGCAGGATTTTTACGAGCAGTACTTC.

The chain has TRBV11-2 and TRBJ2-1, with D possibly being TRBD1 or TRBD2 (5 bases each). Trimming removed 5 bases at V and 6 bases at J, with 29 bases between. CDR3 length: 19 residues. Per the germline V gene, CDR1 is SGHAT and CDR2 is FQNNGV. The CDR3 DNA follows: TGTGCCAGCAGCCGATATTTTCCCGGGACCGTAAAAACCGGCAATGAGCAGTTCTTC. Translation: CASSRYFPGTVKTGNEQFF.

In this sample, this clonotype turned up a few times. The chain has TRBV11-1 and TRBJ1-1; D not resolved. The CDR3 is 16 amino acids. Trimming left V 1 base short and J 2 bases short, with 14 bases between. CDR1 is SGHAT and CDR2 is FQDESV in the germline V gene (reference sequence). The CDR3 sequence is CASSLEEFRGNTEAFF. The CDR3 bases are TGTGCCAGCAGCTTAGAAGAGTTTCGCGGTAACACTGAAGCTTTCTTT.

The rearrangement links TRBV7-2 to TRBJ1-5; D is unresolved. CDR3 length: 14 residues. Trimming cost V 2 bases and J 13 bases, with 18 bases left between them. The germline gives CDR1 SGHTA, CDR2 FQGNSA. In DNA form, the CDR3 reads TGTGCCAGCAGCTTATTTAAGGACGGAGGACTTCAGCATTTT. It yields the protein CASSLFKDGGLQHF.

Notes on this clonotype: At one end, the junction sequence differs from germline, possibly due to a read error. V is TRBV7-6 and J is TRBJ2-3; D ambiguous. CDR3 length: 15 residues. From germline, CDR1 is SGHVS and CDR2 FNYEAQ. CDR3 sequence reads: CAGSLAGSPADTQDF. The CDR3 DNA sequence: TGTGCTGGAAGCTTAGCTGGAAGTCCCGCAGATACGCAGGATTTT.

The chain joins TRBV7-9 to TRBJ2-6, with TRBD2 identical over 9 bases. V gave up 5 bases and J gave up 1 base; unmatched junction bases: 3. The CDR3 runs to 16 residues. Looked up from germline, CDR1 is SEHNR and CDR2 is FQNEAQ (reference sequence). The CDR3, as DNA: TGTGCCAGCAGCCCCGCGGGAGGGTCTGGGGCCAACGTCCTGACTTTC. It encodes CASSPAGGSGANVLTF.

This chain joins TRBV27 and TRBJ2-7; the match to TRBD1 covers 9 bases. J lost 3 bases, V lost 2 bases, and 5 bases had no gene match. The CDR3 covers 15 residues. Germline V gives CDR1 MNHEY, CDR2 SMNVEV (reference sequence). CDR3 bases: TGTGCCAGCAGTTTAGGGACAGGGAAGGGCTACGAGCAGTACTTC. It encodes CASSLGTGKGYEQYF.

In this sample, this clonotype turned up a few times. The V call is TRBV27, the J call TRBJ2-7, with a weak D call TRBD1 (6 bases). Trimming cost V 6 bases and J 4 bases, with 16 bases left between them. CDR3 length: 14 amino acids. Germline CDR1 MNHEY, CDR2 SMNVEV (reference sequence). CDR3 in amino acids: CASSRNRVPYEQYF. The CDR3 bases are TGTGCCAGCAGCCGAAACAGGGTCCCGTACGAGCAGTACTTC.

There are a few counts of this clonotype. This chain connects TRBV7-9 to TRBJ2-5; TRBD2 aligns across 8 bases. J gave up 5 bases and V 4 bases, and 9 bases lay outside the gene matches. This CDR3 contains 15 residues. Per germline, CDR1 SEHNR and CDR2 FQNEAQ (reference sequence). The CDR3 nucleotides are TGTGCCAGCAGCTCCCCCGGGGGGGCTCAGGAGACCCAGTACTTC. Translation gives CASSSPGGAQETQYF.

There are a few counts of this clonotype. This chain uses TRBV12-3 or TRBV12-4 with TRBJ2-3; D is perhaps TRBD1 (5 bases). Trimming removed 6 bases at V and 0 bases at J, with 13 bases between. This CDR3 is 15 amino acids long. For the CDR3, the DNA is TGTGCCAGCAGGACACAGGCTTATAGCACAGATACGCAGTATTTT. This encodes CASRTQAYSTDTQYF.

The chain employs TRBV27 and TRBJ2-7, with D possibly matching TRBD2 (6 bases). Germline V gene data show CDR1 as MNHEY and CDR2 as SMNVEV (reference sequence). This CDR3 has 14 amino acids. The V end lost 2 bases, the J end lost 7 bases, and 15 bases lay between the germline ends. The CDR3 region has the DNA TGTGCCAGCAGTTTAACGGGGGAGGTAAATGAGCAGTACTTC. Translation gives CASSLTGEVNEQYF.